These 10 T cell receptor beta chains share one sample of origin, sequenced in a study of CD4 T cells in relation to SARS-CoV-2 and coronaviruses. Some clones are missing from TCRdb's copy, which holds only in-frame ones; the method was immunoSEQ multiplex PCR. In the table there are some 60,000 clones, about 91% of which are singletons. The sequencing input was naive CD4+ T cells from PBMCs. Subset in this sample: naive CD4+ T cells isolated by negative enrichment. The receptors come from an adult with COVID-19.

This chain uses TRBV7-2 with TRBJ2-4, with 10 bases identical to TRBD1. Germline assignment: CDR1 SGHTA and CDR2 FQGNSA. This CDR3 has 15 amino acids. V was clipped by 5 bases and J by 7 bases; unmatched bases: 8. The CDR3 nucleotides read TGTGCCAGCAGCCCGACCGGGACAGGGGTGAACATTCAGTACTTC. Protein product: CASSPTGTGVNIQYF.

This chain uses TRBV3-1 (or the pseudogene TRBV3-2) with TRBJ2-1, with unresolved D. Trimming took off 3 bases at V and 3 bases at J, with 6 bases between the two ends. Germline lookup yields CDR1 LGHDT and CDR2 YNNKEL (reference sequence). This CDR3 comprises 13 residues. The CDR3 DNA sequence: TGTGCCAGCAGCCAGGTAATCTACAATGAGCAGTTCTTC. Translating gives CASSQVIYNEQFF.

The V gene is TRBV11-2, the J gene TRBJ2-1, with D perhaps matching TRBD1 (7 bases). The ends were cut back, 5 bases at V and 15 bases at J, with 26 bases in the middle. The germline V gene encodes CDR1 SGHAT and CDR2 FQNNGV. This CDR3 comprises 15 residues. The CDR3 bases are TGTGCCAGCAGCCTACTTGGAGGGCAGGGGGGCGGGCGGTTCTTC. It translates to CASSLLGGQGGGRFF.

The rearrangement uses TRBV7-2 and TRBJ2-7; D call uncertain. The germline CDR1 and CDR2 sequences are SGHTA and FQGNSA. The length of the CDR3 is 13 residues. Trimming pared 5 bases from V and 5 bases from J, leaving 13 bases between. The CDR3 bases are TGTGCCAGCAGCCCGGTCGGCGCCAACGAGCAGTACTTC. Translation gives CASSPVGANEQYF.

J is TRBJ2-3 and V is TRBV6-2 or TRBV6-3; 8 bases agree with TRBD2. The ends lost 4 bases at V and 2 bases at J; junction bases unmatched: 14. This CDR3 is built from 18 residues. Looked up from germline, CDR1 is MNHEY and CDR2 is SVGEGT. The CDR3, as DNA: TGTGCCAGCAGTTCGCCCCCGGGACTAGGGAGCTTCACAGATACGCAGTATTTT. Protein product: CASSSPPGLGSFTDTQYF.

The rearrangement uses TRBV9 and TRBJ2-1, with 8 bases that match TRBD1. The CDR3 extends over 15 amino acids. Germline V CDR1 and CDR2: SGDLS, YYNGEE. J gave up 8 bases and V 3 bases, and 10 bases lay outside the gene matches. CDR3 bases: TGTGCCAGCAGCGGTGACAGGGGTAGTAGGGATGAGCAGTTCTTC. Protein sequence: CASSGDRGSRDEQFF.

The chain uses TRBV28 and TRBJ1-4, with D perhaps matching TRBD1 (6 bases). Trimming removed 6 bases from V and 0 bases from J, with 11 bases in between. In germline, CDR1 is MDHEN, CDR2 SYDVKM. The CDR3 consists of 15 residues. The CDR3 nucleotides are TGTGCCAGCAGGCTACAGGGTTCAACTAATGAAAAACTGTTTTTT. Residues: CASRLQGSTNEKLFF.

The gene calls are TRBV18 and TRBJ2-5; no firm D call. The CDR3 is 12 amino acids. V was pared by 1 base and J by 3 bases, with 3 bases between. Germline loops: CDR1 KGHSH, CDR2 LQKENI. CDR3 residues: CASSPQEETQYF. The DNA for the CDR3 is TGTGCCAGCTCACCACAGGAAGAGACCCAGTACTTC.

J is TRBJ2-7 and V is TRBV4-1; D is uncertain. Per the germline V gene, CDR1 is MGHRA and CDR2 is YSYEKL. V gave up 1 base and J gave up 6 bases, with 16 bases separating them. This CDR3 spans 15 amino acids. In DNA, the CDR3 is TGCGCCAGCAGCCAAGTATCCCTACTTTCCCCCGAGCAGTACTTC. Translating gives CASSQVSLLSPEQYF.

The J gene is TRBJ1-5, the V gene TRBV3-1 (or the pseudogene TRBV3-2); the match to TRBD1 covers 7 bases. Germline V gene sequence: CDR1 LGHDT, CDR2 YNNKEL (reference sequence). V was clipped by 4 bases and J by 2 bases; unmatched bases: 8. The CDR3 length is 16 residues. CDR3 coding DNA: TGTGCCAGCAGCCCGACGCTTACAGGGGGCAATCAGCCCCAGCATTTT. It encodes CASSPTLTGGNQPQHF.